This TCR beta chain was recorded in a study of blood T cells in healthy people across ages. Germline V gene sequence: CDR1 SGHNT, CDR2 YENEEA. The CDR3 spans 17 residues. V lost 0 bases to trimming and J lost 0 bases; unmatched junction nucleotides: 5. Alongside a J-beta primer mix, a sample-barcoded 5' primer served in a second PCR lasting about 7 to 12 cycles. MiXCR, applied by TCRdb to the 5' RACE reads, yields one record per CDR3 protein. The table shows 780,000 or so distinct CDR3 sequences, with more than 55% occurring only once. V usage is TRBV11-3 and J usage is TRBJ2-3, with 8 nucleotides matching TRBD2. Sample: blood. The sequence came from a man aged 35 to 55 in good health. The CDR3 sequence: CASSLDLASGSTDTQYF. CDR3 in DNA: TGTGCCAGCAGCTTAGATCTGGCTAGCGGGAGCACAGATACGCAGTATTTT.